This T cell receptor (beta chain) was sequenced for a study of Graves' ophthalmopathy and Graves' hyperthyroidism. Study conclusions and caveats: The majority of expanded thyroid clonotypes above 0.001 frequency also occurred in blood.

This clonotype was detected many times. Antigen unknown. Investigators amplified TCR beta CDR3 regions from RNA transcripts. HTBI primers served in a first-round RT-PCR, which a second-round multiplex PCR followed. TCRdb reprocessed the multiplex PCR reads with MiXCR, giving one entry per CDR3 protein. The sample lists around 660,000 distinct CDR3 sequences, roughly 41% occurring once. In germline, CDR1 is LNHNV, CDR2 YYDKDF (reference sequence). Trimming stripped 6 bases from V and 0 bases from J, with 14 bases between. This CDR3 region has 15 residues. This receptor was identified in an adult man with Graves' ophthalmopathy. V gene TRBV15 combines with J gene TRBJ1-2; D is unresolved. Sequences were obtained from peripheral blood. The chain's CDR3 is CATSERLGPNYGYTF. DNA of the CDR3: TGTGCCACCAGTGAGAGATTAGGTCCTAACTATGGCTACACCTTC.